The rows below give T cell receptor beta chains drawn from one sample of a study of blood T cells in healthy people across ages. One entry per CDR3 protein results from TCRdb running MiXCR on the 5' RACE reads. The repertoire holds some 1.5 million distinct CDR3 sequences, with about 28% as singletons. Sequenced material: blood. These TCRs come from a woman aged 30 to 39 in good health. The CDR3 runs from the conserved cysteine through the conserved F or W. A D gene is named only where the DNA matches it firmly. The size entry is marked missing in some rows and otherwise reads once, few, many or a size class.

V	size	D	J	DNA	CDR3
TRBV28	many	-	TRBJ2-7	TGTGCCAGCAGATCTCTGTTGTACGAGCAGTACTTC	CASRSLLYEQYF
TRBV10-1	few	TRBD1	TRBJ2-1	TGCGCCAGCAGGGAACAAAATGACAGGGTCTACAATGAGCAGTTCTTC	CASREQNDRVYNEQFF
TRBV6-1	few	-	TRBJ2-1	TGTGCCAGCAGTGGACAAGGGGGTTACAATGAGCAGTTCTTC	CASSGQGGYNEQFF
TRBV20-1	many	-	TRBJ2-5	TGCAGTGCTGTTACGGGGGAGACCCAGTACTTC	CSAVTGETQYF
TRBV12-5	many	TRBD1	TRBJ2-3	TGTGCTAGTGGTCCCCCCTCGGGGACAGGGACTAGCACAGATACGCAGTATTTT	CASGPPSGTGTSTDTQYF
TRBV6-2/TRBV6-3	-	-	TRBJ2-5	TGTGCCAGCTTCTGGGGAGAGACCCAGTACTTC	CASFWGETQYF
TRBV5-1	few	-	TRBJ2-7	TGCGCCAGCAGCGTCGCGCTCCTTCGAGAGCAGTACTTC	CASSVALLREQYF
TRBV11-2	-	TRBD1	TRBJ2-3	TGTACCAGCAGCTTTCAGGGGGTCCGCACAGATACGCAGTATTTT	CTSSFQGVRTDTQYF
TRBV9	-	TRBD2	TRBJ2-3	TGTGCCAGCAGCTTTAGCGGGAGGGACACAGATACGCAGTATTTT	CASSFSGRDTDTQYF
TRBV7-2	few	-	TRBJ1-5	TGTGCCAGCAGCGAACAGGGAACGAGCAATCAGCCCCAGCATTTT	CASSEQGTSNQPQHF
TRBV12-3/TRBV12-4	many	TRBD2	TRBJ2-4	TGTGCCAGCAGTTCCCAACCGGGACTAGCGGGCCCCAAAAACATTCAGTACTTC	CASSSQPGLAGPKNIQYF
TRBV29-1	few	-	TRBJ2-7	TGCAGCGTTGCCCCGGAGACTACGGGGCAATACGAGCAGTACTTC	CSVAPETTGQYEQYF
TRBV6-2/TRBV6-3	-	-	TRBJ2-5	TGTGCCAGCAGCAAATCAGGAGACAGAGAGACCCAGTACTTC	CASSKSGDRETQYF
TRBV7-6	few	-	TRBJ1-1	TGTGCCAGCAGTCACGGCTCGCTCACTGAAGCTTTCTTT	CASSHGSLTEAFF
TRBV20-1	-	TRBD2	TRBJ2-3	TGCAGTGCTCTAGGGTTTGGCGGGGGGGGCCGATTAGATACGCAGTATTTT	CSALGFGGGGRLDTQYF
TRBV6-6	-	TRBD1	TRBJ1-6	TGTGCCAGCAGCACCGGGACAGGGCGCTCACCCCTCCACTTT	CASSTGTGRSPLHF
TRBV2	-	-	TRBJ2-7	TGTGCCAGCACCAGGACGTCCCTGAGGGACGAGCAGTACTTC	CASTRTSLRDEQYF
TRBV5-1	-	-	TRBJ2-3	TGCGCCAGCAGGTTGTCACCGGGGAAGGCGGATACGCAGTATTTT	CASRLSPGKADTQYF
TRBV20-1	many	-	TRBJ1-1	TGCAGTGCTAGAGATTGGGCCCAGAACACTGAAGCTTTCTTT	CSARDWAQNTEAFF
TRBV6-6	many	TRBD1	TRBJ2-7	TGTGCCAGCAGTTACCAGGGGGCCTACGAGCAGTACTTC	CASSYQGAYEQYF
TRBV2	few	-	TRBJ2-1	TGTGCCAGCACCGAGGCGCAAGGAGGTGAGCAGTTCTTC	CASTEAQGGEQFF
TRBV28	-	-	TRBJ2-3	TGTGCCAGCAGTACGATACAGTACACAGATACGCAGTATTTT	CASSTIQYTDTQYF
TRBV15	-	-	TRBJ1-2	TGTGCCACCAGCAGAGATCCTAACTATGGCTACACCTTC	CATSRDPNYGYTF
TRBV2	many	-	TRBJ2-1	TGTGCCAGCGTTCAGGCTAGCGCTTACAATGAGCAGTTCTTC	CASVQASAYNEQFF
TRBV5-6	-	-	TRBJ1-5	TGTACCAGCAGCTGGGGGGGAGCGCCCCAGCATTTT	CTSSWGGAPQHF
TRBV7-2	few	TRBD2	TRBJ2-7	TGTGCCAGCAGCTTAGAGCTAGCGGGGGGGCAGTCCTACAATGAGCAGTACTTC	CASSLELAGGQSYNEQYF
TRBV20-1	many	-	TRBJ2-7	TGCAGTGCTACCCAGGGTTACGAGCAGTACTTC	CSATQGYEQYF
TRBV5-1	-	TRBD1	TRBJ2-3	TGCGCCAGCAGCTACGGACAGGGTCAAGATACGCAGTATTTT	CASSYGQGQDTQYF
TRBV2	few	-	TRBJ1-2	TGTGCCAGCGGGACAACTGGCTACACCTTC	CASGTTGYTF
TRBV7-9	-	TRBD2	TRBJ2-7	TGTGCCAGCAGCCTCATTAGCGGGGGGGCCTACGAGCAGTACTTC	CASSLISGGAYEQYF
TRBV14	many	-	TRBJ1-2	TGTGCCAGCAGCCAAGATCGGTTGACAGGCCGAGGCTACACCTTC	CASSQDRLTGRGYTF
TRBV27	few	TRBD2	TRBJ2-5	TGTGCCAGCCAGACCAGGACTAGCGGGGCAGAGACCCAGTACTTC	CASQTRTSGAETQYF
TRBV7-2	few	TRBD2	TRBJ2-6	TGTGCCAGCAGCTTAGATGGCGGGGGGAGCTCTGGGGCCAACGTCCTGACTTTC	CASSLDGGGSSGANVLTF
TRBV2	few	-	TRBJ2-3	TGTGCCAGCAGTGAACAGGCAGCAGATACGCAGTATTTT	CASSEQAADTQYF
TRBV3-1	few	-	TRBJ2-1	TGTGCCAGCAGCCAGCAAGTTCTGGTGACTGAGCAGTTCTTC	CASSQQVLVTEQFF
TRBV29-1	-	-	TRBJ2-7	TGCAGCGCTGGGGGTCCGCTCGAAGAGCAGTACTTC	CSAGGPLEEQYF
TRBV7-2	-	-	TRBJ2-1	TGTGCCAGCAGCTTAACAGCGACCTTCAATGAGCAGTTCTTC	CASSLTATFNEQFF
TRBV20-1	many	TRBD1	TRBJ2-7	TGCAGTGCTCGATGGGACAGTGACTACGAGCAGTACTTC	CSARWDSDYEQYF
TRBV5-6	-	-	TRBJ2-1	TGTGCCAGCAGCTTGGGTCCCTCGGATGAGCAGTTCTTC	CASSLGPSDEQFF
TRBV5-1	many	TRBD1	TRBJ2-7	TGCGCCAGCAGCTTGTACCCAGGGGGCACTTACGAGCAGTACTTC	CASSLYPGGTYEQYF
TRBV11-2	-	-	TRBJ2-7	TGTGCCAGCAGCTGGTCGGGCGGGGACAATGAGCAGTACTTC	CASSWSGGDNEQYF
TRBV5-1	many	TRBD2	TRBJ2-7	TGCGCCAGCAGCTTGGAGTCGGCGGGAGAACGCGAGCAGTACTTC	CASSLESAGEREQYF
TRBV6-2/TRBV6-3	-	-	TRBJ2-1	TGTGCCAGCAGTTACTCGAGCGGGCCCAATAAGCAGTTCTTC	CASSYSSGPNKQFF
TRBV12-3/TRBV12-4	-	-	TRBJ1-4	TGTGCCAGCGGCATTCAGGGTCGGAAACTGTTTTTT	CASGIQGRKLFF
TRBV20-1	few	-	TRBJ2-2	TGCAGTGCGACCACCGACTTAAACACCGGGGAGCTGTTTTTT	CSATTDLNTGELFF